The TCR beta chain under discussion was sequenced for a study of T cells expressing NK-cell markers. Looking at the study overall: All TCR beta repertoires analysed originated from sorted CD3+CD56+NKG2C+, CD3+CD56+NKG2C- and CD3+CD56-NKG2C+ T cells.

Points from the study as a whole: The study found dominant NKG2C+ clonotypes at roughly 1.0-7.0% of CD8+ T cells in about six donors. It is unclear if expanded NKG2C-expressing clones target HCMV antigens. The CD3+CD56-NKG2C+ fraction of several donors was likewise dominated by these clonotypes.

In germline, CDR1 is SGHNT, CDR2 YENEEA. The CDR3 extends over 16 amino acids. As for this clonotype: The antigen remains unidentified.

TCRdb reprocessed the 5' RACE reads and keeps a single row for each CDR3 protein, giving no DNA. The sample table includes about 380,000 distinct CDR3 sequences. The receptor's source is a man aged 18-70 years in good health. Sequencing was performed on blood T cells: a sorted CD56 or NKG2C T cell subset, CD4+ or CD8+ T cells, or bulk PBMC T cells (not recorded which). The chain is built from TRBV11-3 and TRBJ2-3; TCRdb returns TRBD2, unconfirmable since there is no DNA. This CDR3 is CASSSKSGLGADTQYF.